Listed here are 10 T cell receptor beta chains from one sample, sequenced in a study of identical twins. TCRdb itself ran the 5' RACE reads through MiXCR, one entry per CDR3 protein. The sample consists of nearly 200,000 distinct CDR3 sequences, about a sixth of them appearing once. The same data also went into a second study, on T cells expressing NK-cell markers.

What was sequenced was CD8+ T cells sorted from blood. Source of these receptors: a woman between 18 and 29 years old in good health.

The chain couples TRBV3-1 to TRBJ2-1; 8 bases are a match to TRBD2. The CDR3 spans 17 residues. V was pared by 1 base and J by 5 bases, with 10 bases of the junction left unmatched. CDR1 is LGHDT, CDR2 YNNKEL, per germline (reference sequence). CDR3 in DNA: TGTGCCAGCAGCCAAGGAGTAGGAGCGGGGGAGAACAATGAGCAGTTCTTC. The encoded protein is CASSQGVGAGENNEQFF.

This clonotype turned up a few times. This sequence joins TRBV27 and TRBJ2-1; D is ambiguous. Germline values: CDR1 MNHEY, CDR2 SMNVEV (reference sequence). With 3 bases removed from V and 5 bases from J, the gap between germline ends came to 8 bases. The length of the CDR3 is 13 residues. The CDR3 sequence: CASSFGDHNEQFF. CDR3 DNA: TGTGCCAGCAGTTTCGGAGACCACAATGAGCAGTTCTTC.

The chain has TRBV27 and TRBJ1-2, with 10 bases matching TRBD1. CDR3 length: 17 residues. CDR1 and CDR2 (germline): MNHEY, SMNVEV (reference sequence). Germline trimming cut 6 bases from V and 7 bases from J; bases unmatched to any gene: 17. CDR3 in DNA: TGTGCCAGCAGGGGGGGACAGGGGTCGAGAAATTCACGTGGCTACACCTTC. It codes for CASRGGQGSRNSRGYTF.

V and J are TRBV7-9 and TRBJ2-1, with a tentative D call TRBD1 (5 bases). The CDR3 runs to 11 residues. V lost 8 bases and J lost 7, with 9 bases in between. CDR1 and CDR2 from the germline V gene are SEHNR and FQNEAQ (reference sequence). The CDR3 reads CASGQGNEQFF. CDR3 DNA sequence: TGTGCCAGCGGCCAGGGAAATGAGCAGTTCTTC.

This clonotype was detected a few times. This sequence joins TRBV9 and TRBJ2-1; the D call may be TRBD1 or TRBD2 (5 bases each). This CDR3 is built from 18 residues. The V gene lost 4 bases and the J gene lost 0 bases, with 20 bases spanning the gap. Germline-derived CDR1 and CDR2 are SGDLS and YYNGEE. The DNA of the CDR3 is TGTGCCAGCAGCACCCCTCGTGGGGGAAGGAGCTCCTACAATGAGCAGTTCTTC. Amino acids: CASSTPRGGRSSYNEQFF.

In its sample, this clonotype was seen a few times. V gene TRBV29-1 combines with J gene TRBJ2-7, with D possibly TRBD2 on 5 matching bases. V lost 7 bases to trimming and J lost 1 base, with 14 bases between them. CDR3 length: 13 residues. Germline V gene lookup returns CDR1 SQVTM and CDR2 ANQGSEA. The CDR3 nucleotides are TGCAGCGCCGGGGAGAGCCTATCCTACGAGCAGTACTTC. Residues: CSAGESLSYEQYF.

This chain joins TRBV28 and TRBJ2-1, with 10 nucleotides matching TRBD2. CDR1 is MDHEN and CDR2 is SYDVKM in the germline V gene. The ends lost 3 bases at V and 7 bases at J; junction bases unmatched: 6. The CDR3 runs to 15 residues. CDR3 sequence reads: CASSFLAGDRNEQFF. CDR3 DNA sequence: TGTGCCAGCAGTTTCCTAGCGGGAGATAGGAATGAGCAGTTCTTC.

The chain links TRBV12-3 or TRBV12-4 to TRBJ2-2; D is unclear. V lost 3 bases and J 4 bases, leaving 6 bases between the germline ends. This CDR3 comprises 13 residues. The CDR3: CASSFAVTGELFF. The CDR3 coding sequence is TGTGCCAGCAGTTTCGCGGTCACCGGGGAGCTGTTTTTT.

This clonotype was found a few times. The chain carries TRBV13 and TRBJ2-7, with 9 bases that match TRBD1. The CDR3 has 15 amino acids. The ends lost 4 bases at V and 1 base at J; junction bases unmatched: 5. Germline V gene sequence: CDR1 PRHDT, CDR2 FYEKMQ (reference sequence). The CDR3 bases are TGTGCCAGCAGCTCGAAGACAGGGGGTTCCTACGAGCAGTACTTC. Protein: CASSSKTGGSYEQYF.

V and J are TRBV5-6 and TRBJ2-7; TRBD1 is a possible D gene (6 bases). Germline assignment: CDR1 SGHDT and CDR2 YYEEEE. The V end lost 5 bases, the J end lost 3 bases, and 12 bases lay between the germline ends. The CDR3 has 13 residues. The CDR3 is CASRDSGHYEQYF. For the CDR3, the DNA is TGTGCCAGCAGGGACAGTGGCCACTACGAGCAGTACTTC.